This TCR beta chain was sequenced in a study of blood T cell repertoires in COVID-19 (dated by TCRdb to 2018 to 2020). A note on the overall study: Samples covering the acute and convalescent phases of COVID-19 were provided by collaborators in the United States, Italy and Spain. The prospective study material was composed of cDNA or gDNA derived from T cells, B-cell-depleted T cells, or PBMCs. A freely available public database, intended as a resource for researchers studying the immune response to SARS-CoV-2, is where the repertoires were released. Subjects who had been exposed to COVID-19, were actively infected with it, or had recovered from it provided the deeply sampled blood TCRbeta repertoires that made up the dataset. Where available, HLA class I and class II types were obtained from metadata supplied by the sample provider rather than from assay-based typing. Samples were obtained from the ongoing ImmuneRACE study (first 160 participants) and from some 1,300 subjects provided by 6 global collaborators. A de-identified subject ID, COVID-19 status, age in years and sex were almost always included in the sample metadata. Summary of the overall study and its limitations: The quantity of clinical and demographic metadata differed by source and by participant and was supplied without curation.

V and J are truncated by 10 bases and 2 bases respectively, leaving an intervening sequence of 15 bases. CDR1 and CDR2 are read off the germline V gene as ENHRY and SYGVKD. The CDR3 covers 13 residues, taking in both the cysteine and the phenylalanine. The kept DNA is CDR3 alone, 39 bases in frame from the first base. The immunoSEQ Assay, a bias-controlled multiplex PCR, was used to amplify TCRbeta CDR3 regions from genomic DNA. The authors processed their data as follows. Within the assay, amplification of reference gene primers was used to estimate how many nucleated cells each sample contained. To quantify the absolute abundance of each unique TCRbeta CDR3 rearrangement, sequence reads were collapsed and filtered. For each sample, productive Simpson clonality was calculated as the square root of Simpson's diversity index over productive rearrangements. TCRdb took over this immuneACCESS table, retaining in-frame rearrangements with V and J assigned. Such tables are incomplete; in checked studies, under half of the missing clones stem from an unresolved V gene, and the remainder is unexplained. V, J and clone size were drawn from that table, and D and trimming were deduced from the DNA. The sample table lists just over 350,000 clones, roughly 87% of them with a count of one. The ten largest make up 2.5% to 3% of the sample.

This clone was seen a single time. Its antigen target is currently unknown. Base qualities are missing; no much larger clone stands one base away. Enrolling through a virtual design, the prospective study's participants ranged in age from roughly 18 to 90 years and lived across approximately 25 United States geographic areas. In the prospective study, cohorts were assigned on the basis of participant-reported clinical history obtained from a screening survey and a study questionnaire. Recovered participants in ImmuneRACE Cohort 3 were defined as having two consecutive negative NP/OP PCR tests, clearance from a healthcare professional, or resolution of symptoms. In the prospective study, whole blood, serum and a nasopharyngeal or oropharyngeal swab were collected from each participant by mobile phlebotomists. Additional blood draws and questionnaires over a roughly two-month period could optionally be provided by prospective study participants. Before DNA extraction, prospective study blood samples were shipped either frozen or at room temperature.

This TCR was recovered from a woman aged 25 to 45 who had recovered from COVID-19. Rearrangement joined TRBV10-3 to TRBJ2-7, with a weak D call of TRBD1 (6 bases match). The sequenced sample was PBMCs or T cells enriched from blood (not recorded which). The CDR3 protein is CATNGQTTYEQYF. At the DNA level, the sequence is TGTGCCACCAACGGACAGACAACCTACGAGCAGTACTTC.